This T cell receptor beta chain was obtained from a study of monozygotic twins with inflammatory bowel disease. From the 5' RACE reads, TCRdb lists one entry per CDR3 protein and no DNA. This sample's clone table lists hundreds of thousands of distinct CDR3 sequences. Per the germline V gene, CDR1 is SGHTA and CDR2 is FQGNSA. The CDR3 is 13 amino acids. This clonotype originated in a human donor with ulcerative colitis or Crohn's disease, or a healthy co-twin of an affected twin (not recorded which). The J gene is TRBJ2-7, the V gene TRBV7-2. Sequenced input: blood. The CDR3: CASSLGMPYEQYF.